This is a list of T cell receptor beta chains from one sample in a study of metastatic and nonmetastatic thyroid tumors. TCRdb recomputed clones from the PCR reads via MiXCR. The table records 50,000 to 65,000 clones, approximately 4.1% of them present only once. Input material: blood. Receptor source: a female donor with papillary thyroid cancer or a benign thyroid nodule (not recorded which). Some clones in this sample may be carry-over from other donors' samples. Each CDR3 is given with its conserved first and last residue. Fields, in order: V gene, J gene, D gene, clone size, CDR3 protein, CDR3 DNA. A D gene is named only where the DNA matches it firmly. Clone size is not always given. Where it is, it says once, few, many or a class for expanded clones.

V: TRBV4-2; J: TRBJ2-1; D: -; size: many; CDR3: CASSQDGQGNEQFF; DNA: TGTGCCAGCAGCCAAGATGGCCAGGGAAATGAGCAGTTCTTC
V: TRBV30; J: TRBJ1-3; D: -; size: -; CDR3: CAWSVGQGTLSGNTIYF; DNA: TGTGCCTGGAGTGTAGGTCAGGGTACCCTCTCTGGAAACACCATATATTTT
V: TRBV19; J: TRBJ2-3; D: TRBD2; size: few; CDR3: CASITSGAPSDTQYF; DNA: TGTGCCAGTATTACCAGCGGGGCCCCCTCAGATACGCAGTATTTT
V: TRBV5-4; J: TRBJ2-7; D: -; size: many; CDR3: CASSTPGDFEQYF; DNA: TGTGCCAGCAGCACCCCGGGAGACTTCGAGCAGTACTTC
V: TRBV30; J: TRBJ2-7; D: -; size: many; CDR3: CAWSAGDAGYEQYF; DNA: TGTGCCTGGAGTGCCGGGGACGCGGGCTACGAGCAGTACTTC
V: TRBV30; J: TRBJ2-1; D: TRBD2; size: many; CDR3: CAWSRGGSPLNEQFF; DNA: TGTGCCTGGAGTAGGGGCGGGAGCCCCCTGAATGAGCAGTTCTTC
V: TRBV11-2; J: TRBJ2-7; D: TRBD1; size: -; CDR3: CASSPRTGLGEQYF; DNA: TGTGCCAGCAGCCCGAGGACAGGGCTAGGGGAGCAGTACTTC
V: TRBV6-1; J: TRBJ2-3; D: -; size: few; CDR3: CASSDSPSAGDTQYF; DNA: TGTGCCAGCTCCGACAGCCCCTCGGCGGGGGATACGCAGTATTTT
V: TRBV6-2/TRBV6-3; J: TRBJ2-2; D: -; size: -; CDR3: CASLMPGSTVTLELFF; DNA: TGTGCCAGTCTTATGCCCGGGAGTACGGTCACCTTGGAGCTGTTTTTT
V: TRBV11-3; J: TRBJ2-7; D: -; size: many; CDR3: CASSVGGDFYEQYF; DNA: TGTGCCAGCAGCGTGGGGGGTGACTTCTACGAGCAGTACTTC
V: TRBV6-1; J: TRBJ1-3; D: -; size: many; CDR3: CASSEAFDRTIYF; DNA: TGTGCCAGCAGTGAAGCTTTTGATCGGACCATATATTTT
V: TRBV6-4; J: TRBJ2-3; D: TRBD2; size: few; CDR3: CASSESTSGSTDTQYF; DNA: TGTGCCAGCAGTGAGTCGACTAGCGGGAGCACAGATACGCAGTATTTT
V: TRBV7-9; J: TRBJ1-1; D: -; size: -; CDR3: CASSSHGNTEAFF; DNA: TGTGCCAGCAGCTCTCATGGGAACACTGAAGCTTTCTTT
V: TRBV12-3/TRBV12-4; J: TRBJ1-2; D: -; size: many; CDR3: CASSRRGARVGYTF; DNA: TGTGCCAGCAGCCGAAGAGGGGCTCGGGTTGGCTACACCTTC
V: TRBV7-9; J: TRBJ2-1; D: -; size: many; CDR3: CASSFDGQSNEQFF; DNA: TGTGCCAGCAGCTTTGACGGGCAGTCCAATGAGCAGTTCTTC
V: TRBV7-2; J: TRBJ1-1; D: -; size: many; CDR3: CASSLLTQAFF; DNA: TGTGCCAGCAGCTTGCTAACCCAAGCTTTCTTT
V: TRBV5-1; J: TRBJ1-6; D: -; size: many; CDR3: CASSLSQAENSPLHF; DNA: TGCGCCAGCAGCTTGAGCCAGGCCGAGAATTCACCCCTCCACTTT
V: TRBV20-1; J: TRBJ2-5; D: -; size: many; CDR3: CSARSLQGKETQYF; DNA: TGCAGTGCTAGAAGCCTGCAGGGTAAAGAGACCCAGTACTTC
V: TRBV6-1; J: TRBJ1-1; D: -; size: many; CDR3: CASRTGTYYGNTEAFF; DNA: TGTGCCAGCAGAACCGGGACATACTACGGAAACACTGAAGCTTTCTTT
V: TRBV12-3/TRBV12-4; J: TRBJ1-3; D: -; size: many; CDR3: CASSLAGGYGNTIYF; DNA: TGTGCCAGCAGTTTAGCGGGGGGCTATGGAAACACCATATATTTT
V: TRBV24-1; J: TRBJ2-7; D: -; size: many; CDR3: CATSDSHYSEQYF; DNA: TGTGCCACCAGTGATTCCCACTATTCCGAGCAGTACTTC
V: TRBV7-9; J: TRBJ2-3; D: -; size: many; CDR3: CASSLGGRGTDTQYF; DNA: TGTGCCAGCAGCTTAGGCGGCAGGGGCACAGATACGCAGTATTTT
V: TRBV27; J: TRBJ1-6; D: -; size: many; CDR3: CASSLSGGGDSPLHF; DNA: TGTGCCAGCAGTTTATCAGGAGGGGGGGATTCACCCCTCCACTTT
V: TRBV20-1; J: TRBJ1-6; D: TRBD1; size: -; CDR3: CSAPGQGTPDSPLHF; DNA: TGCAGTGCCCCAGGACAGGGGACTCCAGATTCACCCCTCCACTTT
V: TRBV6-2/TRBV6-3; J: TRBJ2-1; D: TRBD2; size: many; CDR3: CASSYSIVVSGSTEQFF; DNA: TGTGCCAGCAGTTACTCGATAGTCGTTAGCGGGAGCACTGAGCAGTTCTTC
V: TRBV5-8; J: TRBJ1-5; D: -; size: many; CDR3: CASSLVQPQHF; DNA: TGTGCCAGCAGCTTGGTTCAGCCCCAGCATTTT
V: TRBV28; J: TRBJ2-7; D: -; size: many; CDR3: CASSLVAISYEQYF; DNA: TGTGCCAGCAGTTTAGTGGCTATCTCCTACGAGCAGTACTTC
V: TRBV20-1; J: TRBJ2-7; D: TRBD2; size: many; CDR3: CSAEGTSLHEQYF; DNA: TGCAGTGCTGAAGGGACTAGTCTTCACGAGCAGTACTTC
V: TRBV12-3/TRBV12-4; J: TRBJ1-5; D: -; size: few; CDR3: CASSLSRAGPQHF; DNA: TGTGCCAGCAGTTTAAGCCGGGCAGGTCCCCAGCATTTT
V: TRBV6-4; J: TRBJ2-3; D: -; size: -; CDR3: CASSDRASTDTQYF; DNA: TGTGCCAGCAGTGACAGGGCTAGCACAGATACGCAGTATTTT
V: TRBV4-2; J: TRBJ1-5; D: -; size: many; CDR3: CASSSGASNQPQHF; DNA: TGTGCCAGCAGCTCAGGGGCGAGCAATCAGCCCCAGCATTTT
V: TRBV11-3; J: TRBJ2-7; D: -; size: many; CDR3: CASSLHGAFSSYEQYF; DNA: TGTGCCAGCAGCCTACACGGGGCATTCTCCTCCTACGAGCAGTACTTC
V: TRBV20-1; J: TRBJ2-1; D: TRBD2; size: many; CDR3: CSATLRSGNNEQFF; DNA: TGCAGTGCTACTTTGCGTAGCGGGAACAATGAGCAGTTCTTC
V: TRBV2; J: TRBJ2-2; D: TRBD1; size: -; CDR3: CASSEDRTGVTGELFF; DNA: TGTGCCAGCAGTGAAGATCGGACAGGGGTCACCGGGGAGCTGTTTTTT
V: TRBV5-5; J: TRBJ2-7; D: -; size: few; CDR3: CASSPGRAYSYYEQYF; DNA: TGTGCCAGCAGCCCGGGACGGGCTTATAGCTACTACGAGCAGTACTTC
V: TRBV20-1; J: TRBJ2-1; D: -; size: many; CDR3: CSLIRDYNEQFF; DNA: TGCAGCCTAATCCGGGACTACAATGAGCAGTTCTTC
V: TRBV28; J: TRBJ1-6; D: TRBD1; size: many; CDR3: CASSSWTGNSPLHF; DNA: TGTGCCAGCAGTTCGTGGACAGGGAATTCACCCCTCCACTTT
V: TRBV5-1; J: TRBJ2-1; D: -; size: few; CDR3: CASSLKGGTEQFF; DNA: TGCGCCAGCAGCTTGAAAGGGGGAACTGAGCAGTTCTTC
V: TRBV5-1; J: TRBJ2-1; D: TRBD2; size: many; CDR3: CASSLAASGRATTMKQFF; DNA: TGCGCCAGCAGCTTGGCGGCTAGCGGGAGAGCAACTACAATGAAGCAGTTCTTC